Below are 3 T cell receptor beta chains sequenced from a single sample in a study of shared clonotypes between healthy human individuals. Sequencing was performed with immunoSEQ multiplex PCR; in TCRdb, only in-frame clones are kept and a portion is missing. The sample lists approximately 530,000 clones, about 96% occurring once. Sample: naive CD4+ T cells sorted from blood. Subset denoted: CD45RA+ positively selected. Source of these receptors: a woman in her thirties in good health.

The CDR3 DNA is TGTGCCAGCACCGAGAAGAACACTGAAGCTTTCTTT. It yields the protein CASTEKNTEAFF. The V gene is TRBV28, the J gene TRBJ1-1; D remains ambiguous. Germline assignment: CDR1 MDHEN and CDR2 SYDVKM. V dropped 7 bases and J dropped 1 base, with 7 bases sitting between them. The CDR3 length is 12 residues.

As to this clone: Other DNA sequences in this sample translate to the same CDR3. The J gene is TRBJ2-1, the V gene TRBV28; D remains unclear. This CDR3 spans 12 amino acids. With 1 base removed from V and 4 bases from J, the gap between germline ends came to 2 bases. Germline lookup yields CDR1 MDHEN and CDR2 SYDVKM. In nucleotides, the CDR3 is TGTGCCAGCAGTTTATCTTACAATGAGCAGTTCTTC. This sequence encodes CASSLSYNEQFF.

The chain employs TRBV2 and TRBJ2-7, with D possibly called TRBD1 or TRBD2 (5 bases each). Deletions cut 7 bases from V and 1 base from J, with 17 bases between. Germline CDR1 and CDR2: SNHLY and FYNNEI. The CDR3 runs to 15 residues. The CDR3 spells CASTEQGPGSYEQYF. As DNA, the CDR3 is TGTGCCAGCACTGAGCAGGGACCGGGATCCTACGAGCAGTACTTC.